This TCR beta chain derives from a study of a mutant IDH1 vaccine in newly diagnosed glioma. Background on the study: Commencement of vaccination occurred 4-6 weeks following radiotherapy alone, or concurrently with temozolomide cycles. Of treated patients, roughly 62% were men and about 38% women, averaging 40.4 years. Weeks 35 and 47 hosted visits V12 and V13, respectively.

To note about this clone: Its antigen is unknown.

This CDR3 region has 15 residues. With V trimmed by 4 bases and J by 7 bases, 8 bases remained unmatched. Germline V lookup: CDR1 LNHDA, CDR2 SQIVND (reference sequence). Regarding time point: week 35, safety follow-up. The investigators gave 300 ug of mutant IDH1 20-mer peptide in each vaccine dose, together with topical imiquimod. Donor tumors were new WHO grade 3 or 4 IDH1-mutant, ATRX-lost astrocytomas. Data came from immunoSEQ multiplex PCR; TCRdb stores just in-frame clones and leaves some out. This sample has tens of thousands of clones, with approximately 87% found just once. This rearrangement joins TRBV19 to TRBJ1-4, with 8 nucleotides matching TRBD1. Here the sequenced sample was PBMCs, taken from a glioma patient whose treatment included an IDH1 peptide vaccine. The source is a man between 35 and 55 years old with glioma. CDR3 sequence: CASSNAGTGLEKLFF. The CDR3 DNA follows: TGTGCCAGTAGTAACGCCGGGACAGGCCTTGAAAAACTGTTTTTT.